This TCR beta chain stems from a study of T-cell memory formation after mild COVID-19. 5'RACE primed at constant segments yielded TCR alpha and TCR beta cDNA libraries bearing sample barcodes and UMIs. TCRdb re-derived calls from the 5' RACE reads in MiXCR, one entry per CDR3 protein. The sample holds some 210,000 distinct CDR3 sequences; more than 9% are singletons and the top ten take approximately 3%. This clonotype was observed at least ten times. Its antigen is unidentified. Study-wide results and limits: Contracting clones from day 15 to 85 had balanced CD4/CD8; later expanders favoured CD4+. Researchers found some responding clones in pre-infection memory, a sign that cross-reactive memory joined.

The germline CDR1 and CDR2 sequences are ENHRY and SYGVKD. This CDR3 is built from 15 residues. The V segment lost 4 bases and the J segment 3 bases; nucleotides outside the gene matches: 8. This receptor was identified in a man younger than 30 who had mild COVID-19 (a few samples of this study predate the infection). Cell type and time point are not known. The chain is built from TRBV10-3 and TRBJ2-5, with 7 bases matching TRBD2. The specimen sequenced was PBMCs or a T cell subset sorted from them (not recorded which). CDR3 amino acids: CAISAAGTKKETQYF. In nucleotides, the CDR3 is TGTGCCATCAGTGCCGCCGGGACTAAGAAAGAGACCCAGTACTTC.